The 12 T cell receptor beta chains in this list originate from one sample, sequenced in a study of T-cell reconstitution after alpha-beta-depleted transplantation in children. Preparing the TCRbeta library involved the use of unique molecular identifiers. A single record per CDR3 protein comes from TCRdb applying MiXCR to the PCR reads. The table records nearly 350,000 distinct CDR3 sequences, under 20% of them present only once. This specimen consisted of PBMCs, mostly from graft donor cells, obtained 360 days after TCRalphabeta/CD19-depleted stem cell transplant. Receptor source: a male patient under 10 years old who had a stem cell transplant for acute lymphoblastic leukemia, so the T cells may come from the graft donor.

This clonotype was found a few times. Here the CDR3 DNA reads TGTGCCAGCAGCCCTCTCAGCGGAAGCACAGATACGCAGTATTTT. As protein: CASSPLSGSTDTQYF. The gene calls are TRBV7-3 and TRBJ2-3; maybe TRBD2 (5 bases). CDR3 length equals 15 residues. Deletions cut 5 bases from V and 0 bases from J, with 12 bases between. In germline, CDR1 is SGHTA, CDR2 FQGTGA.

This clonotype was counted only a few times. The chain combines TRBV24-1 with TRBJ2-5; 11 nucleotides agree with TRBD2. CDR3 length equals 15 residues. The V gene's germline CDR1 is KGHDR and CDR2 SFDVKD. J was trimmed by 5 bases and V by 3 bases; bases with no gene match: 4. CDR3 protein: CATSDPGTSGETQYF. As DNA, the CDR3 is TGTGCCACCAGTGATCCCGGGACTAGCGGCGAGACCCAGTACTTC.

This rearrangement joins TRBV7-8 to TRBJ2-7; maybe TRBD1 (5 bases). Germline CDR1 reads SGHVS; CDR2 reads FQNEAQ. V was shortened by 4 bases and J by 3 bases, with 13 bases between the two germline ends. The CDR3 is 14 amino acids. The CDR3 DNA reads TGTGCCAGCAGCTCACGGACAATGGACTACGAGCAGTACTTC. Residues: CASSSRTMDYEQYF. The variable domain in full, completed from reference TRBV7-8 and TRBJ2-7, reads GAGVSQSPRYKVAKRGQDVALRCDPISGHVSLFWYQQALGQGPEFLTYFQNEAQLDKSGLPSDRFFAERPEGSVSTLKIQRTQQEDSAVYLCASSSRTMDYEQYFGPGTRLTVT.

V and J are TRBV5-1 and TRBJ2-3; D not resolved. CDR3 length: 14 residues. V lost 0 bases to trimming and J lost 11 bases, with 16 bases between them. Germline V CDR1 and CDR2: SGHRS, YFSETQ. The chain's CDR3 is CASSLEGALLWQYF. CDR3 nucleotide sequence: TGCGCCAGCAGCTTGGAAGGCGCGCTCCTCTGGCAGTATTTT.

J is TRBJ2-7 and V is TRBV29-1; D remains unclear. The V end was cut by 4 bases, the J end by 2 bases, with 18 bases between. Germline assignment: CDR1 SQVTM and CDR2 ANQGSEA. CDR3 length: 15 residues. DNA for the CDR3: TGCAGCGTTGCATCCCGGAGTGAGAGGACCTACGAGCAGTACTTC. Its protein product is CSVASRSERTYEQYF.

This clonotype showed up just a few times. V usage is TRBV24-1 and J usage is TRBJ1-2; 7 nucleotides align to TRBD1. CDR1 and CDR2 from the germline V gene are KGHDR and SFDVKD. The trim removed 5 bases at V and 4 bases at J, leaving 9 bases unmatched. The CDR3 has 15 amino acids. This CDR3 reads CATSVTGARSYGYTF. The CDR3 coding sequence is TGTGCCACCAGTGTTACAGGGGCCCGATCCTATGGCTACACCTTC.

The chain couples TRBV28 to TRBJ2-3; D is undetermined. Germline V gene lookup returns CDR1 MDHEN and CDR2 SYDVKM. This CDR3 has 11 residues. Trimming removed 7 bases at V and 5 bases at J, with 7 bases between. CDR3 sequence (DNA): TGTGCCAGCACCTTAGAAGATACGCAGTATTTT. Its protein is CASTLEDTQYF.

This clonotype appeared a few times. V usage is TRBV20-1 and J usage is TRBJ1-5; TRBD1 aligns across 7 bases. Germline V gene sequence: CDR1 DFQATT, CDR2 SNEGSKA (reference sequence). With 5 bases clipped from V and 5 bases from J, the junction kept 6 bases outside the gene matches. CDR3 length: 13 amino acids. The CDR3, as DNA: TGCAGTGCTTCCGGGGACAGCTATCAGCCCCAGCATTTT. It codes for CSASGDSYQPQHF.

This clonotype came up many times. This chain links TRBV9 with TRBJ2-1; unclear D gene. CDR1 is SGDLS and CDR2 is YYNGEE in the germline V gene. Trimming stripped 4 bases from V and 9 bases from J, with 11 bases between. The CDR3 covers 12 residues. The CDR3 spells CASSPRLGEQFF. The CDR3 bases are TGTGCCAGCAGCCCTCGATTGGGTGAGCAGTTCTTC.

The J gene is TRBJ1-2, the V gene TRBV30; 8 bases map to TRBD1. Losses at the gene ends were 0 bases for V and 6 bases for J; bases not matched to a gene: 3. CDR1 and CDR2 (germline): GTSNPN, SVGIG (reference sequence). This CDR3 comprises 13 residues. The CDR3, as DNA: TGTGCCTGGAGTGTAGACAGGGGACATGGCTACACCTTC. This gives the protein CAWSVDRGHGYTF.

This clonotype occurred a few times. The rearrangement links TRBV23-1 to TRBJ2-7, with unresolved D. TRBV23-1 is flagged as an ORF with uncertain function. There are 15 residues in the CDR3. Trimming shortened V by 0 bases and J by 3 bases, and 12 bases separated the two germline ends. The CDR3 here is CASSQSNLDDYEQYF. The CDR3 DNA reads as TGCGCCAGCAGTCAATCGAACCTGGACGACTACGAGCAGTACTTC.

This chain uses TRBV12-3 or TRBV12-4 with TRBJ2-7; the D call may be TRBD1 or TRBD2 (5 bases each). The ends were cut back, 5 bases at V and 2 bases at J, with 16 bases in the middle. CDR3 length equals 15 residues. In DNA, the CDR3 is TGTGCCAGCAGTGCCCCCGGGACCCCTCCCTACGAGCAGTACTTC. As protein: CASSAPGTPPYEQYF.